This TCR beta chain is from a study of blood T cell repertoires in COVID-19. The V gene's germline CDR1 is MNHNS and CDR2 SASEGT. The germline V and J ends were trimmed by 1 base and 3 bases, with 10 bases remaining between them. The CDR3 spans 14 residues. The assay was immunoSEQ multiplex PCR, and TCRdb's table has in-frame clones only and misses some. The sample carries some 110,000 clones, over 80% recorded once. This TCR came from a man in his forties or fifties with acute or convalescent COVID-19. The chain links TRBV6-1 to TRBJ2-7; D remains unclear. Material: peripheral blood. The CDR3 reads CASSEVVPGYEQYF. The DNA for the CDR3 is TGTGCCAGCAGTGAAGTTGTCCCCGGCTACGAGCAGTACTTC.